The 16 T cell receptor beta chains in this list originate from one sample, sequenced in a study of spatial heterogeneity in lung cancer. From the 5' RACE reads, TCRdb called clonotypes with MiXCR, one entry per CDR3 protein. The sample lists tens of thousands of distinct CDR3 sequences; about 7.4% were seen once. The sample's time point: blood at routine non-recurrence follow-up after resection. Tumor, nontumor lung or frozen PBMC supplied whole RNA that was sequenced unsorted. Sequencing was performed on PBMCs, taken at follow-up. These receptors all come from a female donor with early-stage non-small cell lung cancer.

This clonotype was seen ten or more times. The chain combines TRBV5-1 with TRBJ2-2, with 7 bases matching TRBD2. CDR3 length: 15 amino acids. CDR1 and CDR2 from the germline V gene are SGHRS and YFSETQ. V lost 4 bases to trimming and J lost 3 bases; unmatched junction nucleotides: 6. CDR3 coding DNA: TGCGCCAGCAGCCGACTAGCCCAAGACACCGGGGAGCTGTTTTTT. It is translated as CASSRLAQDTGELFF.

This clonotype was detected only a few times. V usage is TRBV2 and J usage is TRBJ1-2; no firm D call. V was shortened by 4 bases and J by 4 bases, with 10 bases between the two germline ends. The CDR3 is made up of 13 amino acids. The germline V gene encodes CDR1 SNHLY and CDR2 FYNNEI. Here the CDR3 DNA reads TGTGCCAGCAGTGTGGCGGCCTTCTATGGCTACACCTTC. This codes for CASSVAAFYGYTF.

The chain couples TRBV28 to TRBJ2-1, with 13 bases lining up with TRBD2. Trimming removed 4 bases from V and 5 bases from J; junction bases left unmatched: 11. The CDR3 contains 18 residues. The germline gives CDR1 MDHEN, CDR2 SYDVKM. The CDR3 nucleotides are TGTGCCAGCAGTTCCCCATCGACTAGCGGGGGGACTAACAATGAGCAGTTCTTC. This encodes CASSSPSTSGGTNNEQFF.

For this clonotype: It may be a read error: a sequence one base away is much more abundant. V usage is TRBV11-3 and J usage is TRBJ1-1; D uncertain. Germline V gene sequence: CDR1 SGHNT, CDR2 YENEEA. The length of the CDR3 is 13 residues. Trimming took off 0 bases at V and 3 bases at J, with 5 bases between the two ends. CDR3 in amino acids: CASSLEEDTEAFF. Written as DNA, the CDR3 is TGTGCCAGCAGCTTAGAGGAGGACACTGAAGCTTTCTTT.

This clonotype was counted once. CDR3 nucleotides: TGTGCCAGCAGCTTGGCCGGTTCAGATACGCAGTATTTT. It specifies CASSLAGSDTQYF. This chain connects TRBV5-4 to TRBJ2-3; D is unclear. V was clipped by 0 bases and J by 4 bases, with 6 bases between them. The CDR3 loop spans 13 amino acids. Germline loops: CDR1 SGHNT, CDR2 YYREEE (reference sequence).

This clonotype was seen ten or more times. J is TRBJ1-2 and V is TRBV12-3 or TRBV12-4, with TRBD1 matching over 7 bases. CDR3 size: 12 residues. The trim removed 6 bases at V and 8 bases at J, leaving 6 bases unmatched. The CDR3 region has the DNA TGTGCCAGCAGCAAAGGGGGCGCGGGCTACACCTTC. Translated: CASSKGGAGYTF.

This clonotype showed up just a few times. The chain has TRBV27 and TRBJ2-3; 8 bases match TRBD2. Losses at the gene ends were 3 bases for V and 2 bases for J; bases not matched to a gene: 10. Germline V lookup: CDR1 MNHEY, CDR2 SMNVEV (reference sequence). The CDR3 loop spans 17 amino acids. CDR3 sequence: CASSLLQERGPTDTQYF. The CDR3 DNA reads TGTGCCAGCAGTTTGCTCCAGGAGCGGGGGCCCACAGATACGCAGTATTTT.

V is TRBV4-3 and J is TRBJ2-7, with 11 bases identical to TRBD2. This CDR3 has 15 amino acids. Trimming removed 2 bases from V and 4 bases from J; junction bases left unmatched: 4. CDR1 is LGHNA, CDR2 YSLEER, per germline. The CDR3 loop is CASSQQLAGEYEQYF. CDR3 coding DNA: TGCGCCAGCAGCCAACAACTAGCGGGGGAGTACGAGCAGTACTTC.

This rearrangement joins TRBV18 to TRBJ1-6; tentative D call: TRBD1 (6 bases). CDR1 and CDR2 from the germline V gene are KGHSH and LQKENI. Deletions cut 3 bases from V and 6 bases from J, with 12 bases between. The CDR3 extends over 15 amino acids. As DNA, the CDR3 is TGTGCCAGCTCACCCTCGGGGGCAATTAATTCACCCCTCCACTTT. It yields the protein CASSPSGAINSPLHF. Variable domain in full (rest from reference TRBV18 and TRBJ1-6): NAGVMQNPRHLVRRRGQEARLRCSPMKGHSHVYWYRQLPEEGLKFMVYLQKENIIDESGMPKERFSAEFPKEGPSILRIQQVVRGDSAAYFCASSPSGAINSPLHFGNGTRLTVT.

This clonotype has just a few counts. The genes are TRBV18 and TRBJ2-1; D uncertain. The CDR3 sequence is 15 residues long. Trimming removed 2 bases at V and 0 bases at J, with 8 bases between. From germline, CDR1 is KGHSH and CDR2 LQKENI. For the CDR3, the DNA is TGTGCCAGCTCACCATCTCCGAGCTCCTACAATGAGCAGTTCTTC. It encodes CASSPSPSSYNEQFF.

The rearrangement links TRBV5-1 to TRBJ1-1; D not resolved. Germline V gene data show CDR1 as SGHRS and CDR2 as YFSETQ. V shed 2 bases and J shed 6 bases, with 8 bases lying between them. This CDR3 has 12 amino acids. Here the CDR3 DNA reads TGCGCCAGCAGCTTCGGAAGCGCTGAAGCTTTCTTT. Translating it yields CASSFGSAEAFF.

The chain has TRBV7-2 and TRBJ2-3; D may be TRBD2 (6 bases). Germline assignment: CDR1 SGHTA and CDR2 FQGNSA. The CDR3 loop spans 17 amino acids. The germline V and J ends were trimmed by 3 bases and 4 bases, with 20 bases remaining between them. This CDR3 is CASSLGWRGAPSDTQYF. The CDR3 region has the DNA TGTGCCAGCAGCTTGGGCTGGCGGGGCGCTCCCTCAGATACGCAGTATTTT.

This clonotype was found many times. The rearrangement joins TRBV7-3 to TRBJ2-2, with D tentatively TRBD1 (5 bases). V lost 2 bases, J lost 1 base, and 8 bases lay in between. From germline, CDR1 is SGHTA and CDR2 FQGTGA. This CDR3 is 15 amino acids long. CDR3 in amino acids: CASSLRRGNTGELFF. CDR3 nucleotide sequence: TGTGCCAGCAGCTTACGAAGGGGGAACACCGGGGAGCTGTTTTTT. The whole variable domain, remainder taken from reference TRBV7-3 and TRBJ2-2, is GAGVSQTPSNKVTEKGKYVELRCDPISGHTALYWYRQSLGQGPEFLIYFQGTGAADDSGLPNDRFFAVRPEGSVSTLKIQRTERGDSAVYLCASSLRRGNTGELFFGEGSRLTVL.

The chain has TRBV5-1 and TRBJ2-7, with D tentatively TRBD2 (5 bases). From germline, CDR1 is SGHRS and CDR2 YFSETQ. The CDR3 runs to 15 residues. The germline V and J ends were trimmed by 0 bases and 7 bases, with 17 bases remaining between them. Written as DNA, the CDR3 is TGCGCCAGCAGCTTGGACGGCTCCCCATCGGGGGAGCAGTACTTC. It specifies CASSLDGSPSGEQYF.

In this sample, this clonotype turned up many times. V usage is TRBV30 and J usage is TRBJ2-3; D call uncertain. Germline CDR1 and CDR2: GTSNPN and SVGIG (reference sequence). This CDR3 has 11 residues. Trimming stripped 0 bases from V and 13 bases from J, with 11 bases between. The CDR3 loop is CAWSVRGREYF. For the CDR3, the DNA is TGTGCCTGGAGTGTCCGCGGACGGGAGTATTTT.

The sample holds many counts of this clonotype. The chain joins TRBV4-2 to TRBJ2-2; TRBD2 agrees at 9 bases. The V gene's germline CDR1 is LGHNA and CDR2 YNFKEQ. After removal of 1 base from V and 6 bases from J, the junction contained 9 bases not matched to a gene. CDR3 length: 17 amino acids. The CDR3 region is CASSQGGGGGASGELFF. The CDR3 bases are TGTGCCAGCAGCCAAGGTGGCGGCGGGGGGGCCTCCGGGGAGCTGTTTTTT.